This T cell receptor (beta chain) originates from a study of T-cell reconstitution after alpha-beta-depleted transplantation in children. This clonotype has a count of ten or more. Researchers prepared the TCRbeta library using unique molecular identifiers, the study reports. Via MiXCR, TCRdb re-called the PCR reads, giving one row per CDR3 protein. The sample includes around 190,000 distinct CDR3 sequences, approximately 7% seen only once; the top ten take 4.5% to 6.5%. Germline V lookup: CDR1 MDHEN, CDR2 SYDVKM. The ends were cut back, 4 bases at V and 1 base at J, with 13 bases in the middle. The CDR3 consists of 15 residues.

This specimen consisted of PBMCs, obtained before TCRalphabeta/CD19-depleted stem cell transplant. The TCR comes from a boy aged 2 to 10 with acute lymphoblastic leukemia, due to receive a stem cell transplant. V and J are TRBV28 and TRBJ2-5; D could derive from TRBD1 or TRBD2 (5 bases each). As DNA, the CDR3 is TGTGCCAGCAGTTGGTCGGGGACCATCCAAGAGACCCAGTACTTC. Protein sequence: CASSWSGTIQETQYF.